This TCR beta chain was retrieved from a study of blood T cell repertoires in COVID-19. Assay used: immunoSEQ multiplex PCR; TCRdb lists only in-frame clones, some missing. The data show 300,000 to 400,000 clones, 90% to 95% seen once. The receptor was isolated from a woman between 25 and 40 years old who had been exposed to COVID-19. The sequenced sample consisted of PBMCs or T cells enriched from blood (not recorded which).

The CDR3 sequence is CASSLIPDTGAFF. The CDR3 DNA follows: TGTGCCAGCAGCCTGATCCCGGACACGGGAGCTTTCTTT. V is TRBV12-3 or TRBV12-4 and J is TRBJ1-1, with D possibly TRBD1 on 5 matching bases. The V end was cut by 6 bases, the J end by 10 bases, with 18 bases between. There are 13 residues in the CDR3.